Each of the 16 T cell receptor beta chains below was sequenced from the same sample in a study of CD8+ T cells in alopecia areata. Regarding treatment: oral pan-JAK inhibitor, 5-10 mg twice daily. The authors extracted RNA and reverse transcribed it into cDNA as the sequencing template. TCRdb's copy holds only in-frame clones and misses some; the assay was immunoSEQ multiplex PCR. The table records hundreds of thousands of clones, nearly 60% of them present only once. The source was CD4+ T cells sorted from blood, collected at week 24, from a patient treated with tofacitinib. Receptor source: a human donor with alopecia areata.

This clone was detected only a few times. This chain links TRBV5-1 with TRBJ2-1; D may match TRBD1 or TRBD2 (6 bases each). Germline V gives CDR1 SGHRS, CDR2 YFSETQ. V gave up 2 bases and J gave up 8 bases, with 11 bases separating them. The CDR3 covers 13 residues. This CDR3 is CASSLQGGDEQFF. The CDR3 nucleotides are TGCGCCAGCAGCTTACAGGGAGGTGATGAGCAGTTCTTC.

V is TRBV7-9 and J is TRBJ1-2, with a weak D call TRBD1 (6 bases). This CDR3 contains 15 residues. Trimming shortened V by 3 bases and J by 0 bases, and 11 bases separated the two germline ends. CDR1 and CDR2 from the germline V gene are SEHNR and FQNEAQ (reference sequence). The CDR3, as DNA: TGTGCCAGCAGCTTGGGCAGGGGCACTAACTATGGCTACACCTTC. It yields the protein CASSLGRGTNYGYTF.

V gene TRBV30 combines with J gene TRBJ1-1; tentative D call: TRBD1 (5 bases). The CDR3 runs to 13 residues. Germline-derived CDR1 and CDR2 are GTSNPN and SVGIG (reference sequence). Between the trimmed V and J ends, which lost 2 bases and 1 base, there was a span of 8 bases. The CDR3 coding sequence is TGTGCCTGGAGTATTACAGGGAACACTGAAGCTTTCTTT. Its protein product is CAWSITGNTEAFF.

V gene TRBV6-5 combines with J gene TRBJ1-5; D may be TRBD1 (5 bases). V dropped 2 bases and J dropped 2 bases, with 7 bases sitting between them. In germline, CDR1 is MNHEY, CDR2 SVGAGI. The CDR3 runs 14 residues. The CDR3 DNA sequence: TGTGCCAGCAGTTACAGGGGCGGCAATCAGCCCCAGCATTTT. Its protein product is CASSYRGGNQPQHF.

The sample holds a few counts of this clone. The chain couples TRBV29-1 to TRBJ2-3, with 12 nucleotides matching TRBD2. The CDR3 covers 16 residues. J was trimmed by 2 bases and V by 1 base; bases with no gene match: 4. The germline CDR1 and CDR2 sequences are SQVTM and ANQGSEA. CDR3 loop: CSVEAGLAGLTDTQYF. CDR3 sequence (DNA): TGCAGCGTTGAAGCAGGACTAGCGGGGCTCACAGATACGCAGTATTTT.

The V gene is TRBV25-1, the J gene TRBJ2-5, with 7 bases lining up with TRBD1. CDR1 is MGHDK, CDR2 SYGVNS, per germline. The V and J ends lost 7 bases and 4 bases, in that order; junction bases with no gene match: 12. The CDR3 length is 15 residues. The CDR3 bases are TGTGCCAGCACCACACCCCGGGACAGAGGAGAGACCCAGTACTTC. Amino acid sequence: CASTTPRDRGETQYF.

The chain couples TRBV18 to TRBJ2-3; possibly TRBD2 for D (7 bases). The CDR3 is 16 residues long. Germline V gene sequence: CDR1 KGHSH, CDR2 LQKENI. V gave up 1 base and J gave up 2 bases, with 13 bases separating them. CDR3 nucleotide sequence: TGTGCCAGCTCACCACGAGGCGGGGGCGTCACAGATACGCAGTATTTT. Its translation: CASSPRGGGVTDTQYF.

The rearrangement joins TRBV5-6 to TRBJ2-5; 8 positions agree with TRBD1. The ends lost 4 bases at V and 3 bases at J; junction bases unmatched: 5. The V gene's germline CDR1 is SGHDT and CDR2 YYEEEE. The CDR3 loop spans 14 amino acids. The CDR3 nucleotides read TGTGCCAGCAGCCAACAGACAGGGGAAGAGACCCAGTACTTC. The encoded protein is CASSQQTGEETQYF.

The J gene is TRBJ2-1, the V gene TRBV5-1; D not resolved. Germline assignment: CDR1 SGHRS and CDR2 YFSETQ. The ends were cut back, 2 bases at V and 0 bases at J, with 6 bases in the middle. This CDR3 has 14 residues. The CDR3 here is CASSLLSSYNEQFF. The CDR3 region has the DNA TGCGCCAGCAGCTTATTAAGCTCCTACAATGAGCAGTTCTTC.

The V and J genes are TRBV29-1 and TRBJ2-5, with TRBD2 matching over 11 bases. Germline-derived CDR1 and CDR2 are SQVTM and ANQGSEA. The CDR3 extends over 13 amino acids. The CDR3 is CSETLAGEGTQYF. The CDR3 bases are TGCAGTGAAACACTAGCGGGGGAAGGGACCCAGTACTTC.

The genes are TRBV29-1 and TRBJ2-4; possible D gene TRBD1, 6 bases. In germline, CDR1 is SQVTM, CDR2 ANQGSEA. The CDR3 is 14 residues long. The germline V and J ends were trimmed by 3 bases and 0 bases, with 9 bases remaining between them. CDR3 in DNA: TGCAGCGTTGATACAGGGCTAGCCAAAAACATTCAGTACTTC. It translates to CSVDTGLAKNIQYF.

The rearrangement uses TRBV28 and TRBJ1-5; D gene ambiguous. V was cut by 4 bases and J by 11 bases, with 9 bases left in between. This CDR3 contains 11 residues. The germline V gene has CDR1 MDHEN and CDR2 SYDVKM. The CDR3 bases are TGTGCCAGCAGTTCTCGAATAGCCCAGCATTTT. Protein sequence: CASSSRIAQHF.

This chain uses TRBV27 with TRBJ2-7, with 10 positions matching TRBD1. Germline CDR1 and CDR2: MNHEY and SMNVEV (reference sequence). This CDR3 is built from 15 residues. V was clipped by 2 bases and J by 1 base; unmatched bases: 2. DNA of the CDR3: TGTGCCAGCAGTTTAGGGGGACAGGGGTCCTACGAGCAGTACTTC. Translation: CASSLGGQGSYEQYF.

The rearrangement uses TRBV28 and TRBJ2-5; no clear D. Trimming cost V 2 bases and J 9 bases, with 16 bases left between them. The germline CDR1 and CDR2 sequences are MDHEN and SYDVKM. This CDR3 has 14 amino acids. The CDR3 here is CASSLPTGPLSQYF. In nucleotides, the CDR3 is TGTGCCAGCAGTTTACCGACCGGGCCCCTATCCCAGTACTTC.

The rearrangement uses TRBV5-4 and TRBJ1-6; 7 bases match TRBD1. With V trimmed by 4 bases and J by 13 bases, 14 bases remained unmatched. The CDR3 length is 15 residues. Germline V lookup: CDR1 SGHNT, CDR2 YYREEE (reference sequence). The CDR3 protein is CASSVGVTGIAPLHF. CDR3 sequence (DNA): TGTGCCAGCAGCGTGGGAGTGACAGGGATTGCTCCCCTCCACTTT. Looking up the rest from reference TRBV5-4 and TRBJ1-6 gives the full variable domain: ETGVTQSPTHLIKTRGQQVTLRCSSQSGHNTVSWYQQALGQGPQFIFQYYREEENGRGNFPPRFSGLQFPNYSSELNVNALELDDSALYLCASSVGVTGIAPLHFGNGTRLTVT.

About this clone itself: The identical CDR3 is also encoded by other nucleotide sequences in the sample. This chain uses TRBV5-1 with TRBJ2-3; D call uncertain. CDR3 length: 15 amino acids. Germline loops: CDR1 SGHRS, CDR2 YFSETQ. V lost 0 bases, J lost 0 bases, and 8 bases lay in between. The CDR3 loop is CASSLEAASTDTQYF. The CDR3 DNA sequence: TGCGCCAGCAGCTTGGAGGCAGCTAGCACAGATACGCAGTATTTT.